This TCR beta chain was retrieved from a study of T cells in Graves' hyperthyroidism and ophthalmopathy. Whole-study context: Blood was drawn when the patient was first diagnosed and still untreated.

This clonotype was seen many times. Its antigen is as yet unknown. Using RNA transcripts as the source, TCR beta CDR3 regions were amplified. HTBI primers drove first-round RT-PCR of the TCR CDR3. Using its own MiXCR run on the multiplex PCR reads, TCRdb lists one record per CDR3 protein. The sample lists around 700,000 distinct CDR3 sequences, 18% occurring once. Uncontrolled infection, other autoimmune disease, pregnancy or lactation excluded patients. Study results and limitations: Ophthalmopathy cases were set apart from stable hyperthyroidism by a 13 V-J model.

The sequence was obtained from a woman between 50 and 59 years old with Graves' hyperthyroidism that later progressed to Graves' ophthalmopathy. Specimen: blood.

DNA of the CDR3: TGTGCCAGCAGTGTAGGGGTGAGCAATCAGCCCCAGCATTTT. This translates into CASSVGVSNQPQHF. This sequence joins TRBV6-1 and TRBJ1-5, with a tentative D call TRBD1 (5 bases). The CDR3 is 14 residues long. Germline CDR1 and CDR2: MNHNS and SASEGT. V shed 4 bases and J shed 1 base, with 8 bases lying between them.